This entry features one T cell receptor beta chain sequence. Its cognate antigen is unknown. Germline CDR1 SNHLY, CDR2 FYNNEI. Trimming removed 3 bases at V and 2 bases at J, with 13 bases between. This CDR3 contains 15 residues. Here immunoSEQ multiplex PCR was the method, and the copy in TCRdb shows in-frame clones only, minus some. The repertoire includes tens of thousands of clones, about nine tenths of them detected once, and 20% to 25% sits in the top ten. This entry is derived from a study of OX40 agonist ivuxolimab in advanced cancers. Overall study context: Patients were treated with ivuxolimab, an agonistic anti-OX40 (CD134) antibody. Findings and limits, study-wide: At 0.1 to 3.0 mg/kg and by week 6, clonal expansion occurred in CD4+ and CD8+ blood T cells. In general, CD8+ T cells held more expanded clones than CD4+ did, on average.

This rearrangement joins TRBV2 to TRBJ2-5; D may be TRBD1 or TRBD2 (6 bases each). The sequence was collected from an adult with an advanced solid tumor such as melanoma, head and neck, liver or kidney cancer. Specimen: CD4+ or CD8+ T cells sorted from blood, collected in a trial of the OX40 agonist ivuxolimab. Written as DNA, the CDR3 is TGTGCCAGCAGTGAGACGGGGGCCGAACAAGAGACCCAGTACTTC. Translation gives CASSETGAEQETQYF.